This T cell receptor (beta chain) was recovered during a study of OX40 agonist ivuxolimab in advanced cancers. Overall study results and limits: CD8+ T cells averaged more expanded clones than CD4+.

A note on this clone: The antigen is not known.

TCRdb's copy holds only in-frame clones and misses some; the assay was immunoSEQ multiplex PCR. The sample shows around 53,000 clones, about 88% of them seen only once. The germline V gene has CDR1 SGHNT and CDR2 YENEEA. Trimming at V came to 5 bases and at J to 0 bases, leaving 3 bases not matched to a gene. CDR3 length: 15 residues. The sequence was obtained from an adult with an advanced solid tumor such as melanoma, head and neck, liver or kidney cancer. V gene TRBV11-3 combines with J gene TRBJ2-1; TRBD2 aligns across 8 bases. This specimen was CD4+ or CD8+ T cells sorted from blood, taken in a trial of the OX40 agonist ivuxolimab. CDR3 nucleotide sequence: TGTGCCAGCAGCCTAAGCGGGAGCTCCTACAATGAGCAGTTCTTC. Its protein is CASSLSGSSYNEQFF.